This T cell receptor beta chain was identified during a study of T cells in Graves' hyperthyroidism and ophthalmopathy. The study's findings and limits: Most thyroid clonotypes expanded above 0.001 were also detected in blood. Ophthalmopathy and stable hyperthyroidism were told apart by a 13 V-J model.

Germline V gives CDR1 ENHRY, CDR2 SYGVKD. The CDR3 length is 15 residues. V was clipped by 3 bases and J by 0 bases, with 11 bases between them. This clonotype showed up many times. Its specificity is not known. Diagnosing involved the use of clinical symptoms, serum thyroxine and TRAb, thyroid ultrasound and orbital computed tomography. TCR beta CDR3 sequences were amplified from RNA transcripts. The TCR CDR3 first-round RT-PCR relied on the HTBI primer set. In TCRdb, the multiplex PCR reads were re-called with MiXCR into one record per CDR3 protein. This table holds about 350,000 distinct CDR3 sequences, about 15% found once.

The sample taken for sequencing was blood. This sequence originates from a woman in her 30s with Graves' hyperthyroidism. The chain is built from TRBV10-3 and TRBJ1-1, with D uncertain. The DNA of the CDR3 is TGTGCCATCAGTGACGGGGTAGTCATGAACACTGAAGCTTTCTTT. Amino acids: CAISDGVVMNTEAFF.